Presented here are 18 T cell receptor beta chains from one specimen sequenced in a study of glioma-infiltrating T cells. Amplification of TCR alpha and beta CDR3 regions from RNA used iRepertoire nested multiplex PCR. TCRdb re-called the multiplex PCR reads with MiXCR, one entry per CDR3 protein. The sample contains 9,500 to 12,000 distinct CDR3 sequences, roughly 59% of which appear only once. Sequences were obtained from glioma tissue, nonneoplastic brain tissue, or PBMCs (not recorded which). These receptors were obtained from a human donor with low-grade glioma or glioblastoma, undergoing nonglioma brain surgery, or in good health (not recorded which).

The chain carries TRBV4-1 and TRBJ1-1; D is perhaps TRBD1 (6 bases). This CDR3 contains 16 residues. V was trimmed by 8 bases and J by 2 bases, leaving 21 bases between them. The germline V gene has CDR1 MGHRA and CDR2 YSYEKL. Here the CDR3 DNA reads TGCGCCAGCCAAGATGGGGGGCGGGTGGGCAACACTGAAGCTTTCTTT. Encoded protein: CASQDGGRVGNTEAFF.

This clonotype is judged medium-sized. This rearrangement joins TRBV9 to TRBJ1-1, with a possible D match to TRBD1 (5 bases). V was trimmed by 0 bases and J by 10 bases, leaving 16 bases between them. Germline assignment: CDR1 SGDLS and CDR2 YYNGEE. The CDR3 sequence is 14 residues long. DNA for the CDR3: TGTGCCAGCAGCGTAGGGTTAGGGGCCGCCGGAGCTTTCTTT. Protein product: CASSVGLGAAGAFF.

This clonotype appeared a single time. Compared with germline, one end of the junction differs, possibly owing to a read error. The chain employs TRBV4-1 and TRBJ2-2; D might be TRBD1 (5 bases). CDR3 size: 16 residues. The V gene's germline CDR1 is MGHRA and CDR2 YSYEKL. The CDR3 DNA reads as TGCGCCAGCAGCCCCTCTGGACATGGAACTACCGGTGAGCTGTTTTTT. Translated, it gives CASSPSGHGTTGELFF.

For this clonotype: One end of the junction varies from germline; a read error may be responsible. The rearrangement links TRBV2 to TRBJ2-1; D remains unclear. Per germline, CDR1 SNHLY and CDR2 FYNNEI. CDR3 length: 13 residues. The CDR3 protein is CVSSPDRYNQQFF. DNA for the CDR3: TGTGTCAGCAGTCCCGACCGATACAATCAGCAGTTCTTC.

The gene calls are TRBV6-2 or TRBV6-3 and TRBJ1-1; D uncertain. CDR1 and CDR2 (germline): MNHEY, SVGEGT. The CDR3 is made up of 14 amino acids. CDR3 residues: CAGSYSQANTEAFF. DNA for the CDR3: TGTGCAGGCAGTTACTCGCAGGCAAACACTGAAGCTTTCTTT.

This clonotype is medium-sized (0.01 to 0.1%). The V and J genes are TRBV20-1 and TRBJ1-4; 9 bases map to TRBD1. CDR1 is DFQATT and CDR2 is SNEGSKA in the germline V gene (reference sequence). Germline trimming cut 2 bases from V and 5 bases from J; bases unmatched to any gene: 3. The CDR3 is 14 amino acids. In DNA, the CDR3 is TGCAGTGCTAGATCCGGGACAGGGAATGAAAAACTGTTTTTT. Its protein product is CSARSGTGNEKLFF.

The V and J genes are TRBV20-1 and TRBJ2-1; 8 bases are a match to TRBD2. CDR3 size: 14 residues. Germline V gives CDR1 DFQATT, CDR2 SNEGSKA (reference sequence). Trimming took 1 base from V and 10 from J; bases not matched to a gene: 9. CDR3 DNA: TGCAGTGCTAGAGGTAGCGGGAAACTATCCGAGCAGTTCTTC. Its translation: CSARGSGKLSEQFF.

This clonotype is medium-sized in the sample. The chain combines TRBV2 with TRBJ1-2, with 9 bases identical to TRBD1. Trimming cost V 2 bases and J 5 bases; bases outside gene matches: 9. CDR1 and CDR2 from the germline V gene are SNHLY and FYNNEI. The CDR3 has 16 amino acids. This CDR3 is CASSETGGEGIYGYTF. The CDR3 DNA sequence: TGTGCCAGCAGTGAAACAGGGGGCGAAGGTATATATGGCTACACCTTC.

Note on this clonotype: A much more abundant neighbour one base away suggests this may be a read error. This sequence joins TRBV12-3 or TRBV12-4 and TRBJ1-2, with D possibly matching TRBD1 (5 bases). This CDR3 spans 12 amino acids. Trimming left V 7 bases short and J 10 bases short, with 16 bases between. CDR3 protein: CASTKTGVVYTF. CDR3 bases: TGTGCCAGCACCAAAACAGGCGTGGTCTACACCTTC.

This clonotype is medium-sized in the sample. J is TRBJ1-2 and V is TRBV2; 8 bases align to TRBD1. Losses at the gene ends were 7 bases for V and 8 bases for J; bases not matched to a gene: 3. This CDR3 has 11 residues. Germline CDR1 is SNHLY and CDR2 is FYNNEI. The CDR3, as DNA: TGTGCCAGCAATCAGGGGGCAGGCTACACCTTC. The encoded protein is CASNQGAGYTF. The full variable domain, its missing parts supplied by reference TRBV2 and TRBJ1-2, is EPEVTQTPSHQVTQMGQEVILRCVPISNHLYFYWYRQILGQKVEFLVSFYNNEISEKSEIFDDQFSVERPDGSNFTLKIRSTKLEDSAMYFCASNQGAGYTFGSGTRLTVV.

The chain is built from TRBV28 and TRBJ2-7; D is undetermined. V was cut by 4 bases and J by 0 bases, with 4 bases left in between. Germline loops: CDR1 MDHEN, CDR2 SYDVKM. This CDR3 region has 12 residues. As DNA, the CDR3 is TGTGCCAGCAGTTACAACTCCTACGAGCAGTACTTC. It yields the protein CASSYNSYEQYF.

This chain links TRBV6-6 with TRBJ2-3, with TRBD2 matching over 9 bases. V shed 6 bases and J 4 bases; nucleotides not matched to a gene: 2. The CDR3 is made up of 13 amino acids. The germline V gene encodes CDR1 MNHNY and CDR2 SVGAGI (reference sequence). The CDR3 coding sequence is TGTGCCAGCAGGATAGCGGGAGCAGATACGCAGTATTTT. The encoded protein is CASRIAGADTQYF.

The CDR3 nucleotides read TGTGCCACCAGCCGCGGAGCGGGGTCCTACAATGCGCCGTTCTTC. Its translation: CATSRGAGSYNAPFF. The V and J genes are TRBV15 and TRBJ2-1, with 7 bases fitting TRBD2. This CDR3 is built from 15 residues. V lost 5 bases, J lost 15 bases, and 19 bases stayed unmatched. Germline V gives CDR1 LNHNV, CDR2 YYDKDF (reference sequence).

This clonotype is labeled medium-sized (0.01 to 0.1%). The V call is TRBV12-3 or TRBV12-4, the J call TRBJ1-1; maybe TRBD1 (5 bases). The CDR3 loop spans 13 amino acids. Trimming left V 6 bases short and J 5 bases short, with 13 bases between. CDR3 residues: CASSLVGLTEAFF. The CDR3 DNA reads TGTGCCAGCAGCCTAGTGGGGCTGACTGAAGCTTTCTTT.

In this sample, this clonotype is medium-sized. The chain employs TRBV30 and TRBJ1-1; possibly TRBD1 for D (5 bases). Looked up from germline, CDR1 is GTSNPN and CDR2 is SVGIG (reference sequence). This CDR3 contains 11 residues. Between the trimmed V and J ends, which lost 3 bases and 8 bases, there was a span of 10 bases. This chain's CDR3 is CAWSDSVEAFF. Written as DNA, the CDR3 is TGTGCCTGGAGCGACAGCGTAGAAGCTTTCTTT.

This clonotype is categorized as medium-sized. This sequence joins TRBV19 and TRBJ1-5; 8 bases line up with TRBD1. V lost 5 bases, J lost 0 bases, and 6 bases stayed unmatched. Germline CDR1 reads LNHDA; CDR2 reads SQIVND (reference sequence). The CDR3 length is 16 residues. The CDR3, as DNA: TGTGCCAGTAGTTCGCCGGACAGGGCTAGCAATCAGCCCCAGCATTTT. It encodes CASSSPDRASNQPQHF.

The chain recombines TRBV2 with TRBJ2-1, with 9 bases aligning to TRBD2. Germline loops: CDR1 SNHLY, CDR2 FYNNEI. There are 13 residues in the CDR3. Trimming cost V 9 bases and J 8 bases; bases outside gene matches: 8. CDR3 bases: TGTGCCAGTACCGGGACTAGCAGGCATGAGCAGTTCTTC. This gives the protein CASTGTSRHEQFF.

This clonotype appeared many times. The chain has TRBV24-1 and TRBJ1-1; unclear D gene. The V and J ends lost 1 base and 1 base respectively, with 12 bases between them. Per germline, CDR1 KGHDR and CDR2 SFDVKD. This CDR3 region has 16 residues. CDR3 region: CATSDFLSGPNTEAFF. DNA for the CDR3: TGTGCCACCAGTGATTTCTTGTCAGGACCGAACACTGAAGCTTTCTTT.